One and the same sample provided the 23 T cell receptor beta chains below, sequenced in a study of CD8+CD57+ T cells in acquired aplastic anemia. The patients chosen for sequencing had shown expansion of CD8+CD57+ cells (detected by flow cytometry). The TCR beta profiling, which covered VDJ combination and CDR3 sequence, was carried out using genomic DNA as the template. From the reads, TCRdb called clonotypes with MiXCR, one entry per CDR3 protein. This sample has 450,000 to 550,000 distinct CDR3 sequences, with around a third found just once. Material: sorted CD4+, CD8+, or CD8+CD57+ T cells (not recorded which) from PBMCs. Receptors were obtained from a human donor with aplastic anemia.

The CDR3 bases are TGCAGTGCTCGCAGCCGACTAGCGGGGGAATACGAGCAGTACTTC. Its protein is CSARSRLAGEYEQYF. The chain couples TRBV20-1 to TRBJ2-7; 12 nucleotides align to TRBD2. CDR1 is DFQATT, CDR2 SNEGSKA, per germline (reference sequence). The CDR3 totals 15 residues. Unmatched junction bases numbered 9, after V lost 5 bases and J lost 4 bases.

The V call is TRBV6-5, the J call TRBJ1-6; perhaps TRBD1 as D (5 bases). Germline V CDR1 and CDR2: MNHEY, SVGAGI. V lost 2 bases, J lost 9 bases, and 11 bases lay in between. The CDR3 is 14 residues long. The CDR3 bases are TGTGCCAGCAGTTACGGGGAGGGGACTTCACCCCTCCACTTT. Translating it yields CASSYGEGTSPLHF.

The chain couples TRBV19 to TRBJ1-1; possibly TRBD1 for D (6 bases). The V end lost 3 bases, the J end lost 6 bases, and 17 bases lay between the germline ends. CDR3 length equals 15 residues. The germline CDR1 and CDR2 sequences are LNHDA and SQIVND (reference sequence). CDR3: CASSMSDRISAEAFF. CDR3 DNA sequence: TGTGCCAGTAGTATGTCAGACAGGATAAGCGCTGAAGCTTTCTTT.

V is TRBV27 and J is TRBJ2-7, with 13 nucleotides matching TRBD2. CDR1 MNHEY and CDR2 SMNVEV come from the germline V gene (reference sequence). The CDR3 consists of 18 residues. Trimming removed 5 bases from V and 3 bases from J; junction bases left unmatched: 13. This CDR3 reads CASSTGGTSGTAHYEQYF. Written as DNA, the CDR3 is TGTGCCAGCAGTACTGGAGGGACTAGCGGGACAGCACACTACGAGCAGTACTTC.

The V and J genes are TRBV30 and TRBJ1-5, with D hard to call. With 2 bases removed from V and 3 bases from J, the gap between germline ends came to 5 bases. Germline V gene data show CDR1 as GTSNPN and CDR2 as SVGIG (reference sequence). The CDR3 length is 12 residues. CDR3 nucleotide sequence: TGTGCCTGGAGTCAGAACAATCAGCCCCAGCATTTT. Protein: CAWSQNNQPQHF.

This clonotype occurred many times. J is TRBJ1-2 and V is TRBV20-1; a weak D match, TRBD1 (5 bases). V was shortened by 1 base and J by 4 bases, with 13 bases between the two germline ends. The CDR3 is 14 amino acids. Germline CDR1 is DFQATT and CDR2 is SNEGSKA (reference sequence). The CDR3 bases are TGCAGTGCTAGAGTTCTGACGGGACTCTATGGCTACACCTTC. Translating gives CSARVLTGLYGYTF.

As to this clonotype: Just one base apart from a much larger clone, this may be a read error. The chain is built from TRBV11-2 and TRBJ1-5, with no clear D. The J call is doubtful: the DNA matches TRBJ2-3 better. Germline V lookup: CDR1 SGHAT, CDR2 FQNNGV. This CDR3 is built from 16 residues. CDR3 sequence reads: CASSLGGPLSNQPQYF. For the CDR3, the DNA is TGTGCCAGCAGCTTAGGTGGACCCCTTAGCAATCAGCCCCAGTATTTT.

The gene calls are TRBV19 and TRBJ1-5, with D perhaps TRBD1 (5 bases). V was pared by 11 bases and J by 5 bases, with 16 bases between. In germline, CDR1 is LNHDA, CDR2 SQIVND (reference sequence). The CDR3 consists of 13 residues. CDR3 coding DNA: TGTGCCTGGAGAGGGGAGGTGGATCAGCCCCAGCATTTT. Protein product: CAWRGEVDQPQHF.

J is TRBJ2-7 and V is TRBV6-1, with 10 bases identical to TRBD1. Germline V gene lookup returns CDR1 MNHNS and CDR2 SASEGT. The CDR3 has 14 amino acids. V trimming: 5 bases; J trimming: 9 bases; junction bases outside the gene matches: 10. The CDR3 DNA sequence: TGTGCCAGCAGTCAGGGACAGGGGATCCTGGTGCAGTACTTC. Its translation: CASSQGQGILVQYF.

This clonotype was detected many times. CDR3 coding DNA: TGCGCCAGCAGCTTGGGATGGACAGGGGAATCCTACGAGCAGTACTTC. This encodes CASSLGWTGESYEQYF. This chain uses TRBV5-1 with TRBJ2-7; 9 bases are a match to TRBD1. Germline CDR1 reads SGHRS; CDR2 reads YFSETQ. The V gene end was trimmed by 0 bases and the J gene end by 1 base; junction bases not matched to a gene: 5. This CDR3 is built from 16 residues.

This clonotype was seen only a few times. The rearrangement uses TRBV5-1 and TRBJ2-1, with D maybe TRBD2 (6 bases). Deletions cut 4 bases from V and 8 bases from J, with 16 bases between. The CDR3 spans 14 residues. CDR1 and CDR2 from the germline V gene are SGHRS and YFSETQ. CDR3: CASSLRLGSDEQFF. The DNA of the CDR3 is TGCGCCAGCAGCCTGAGACTAGGGTCTGATGAGCAGTTCTTC.

The chain is built from TRBV7-8 and TRBJ1-5; D is uncertain. Germline V lookup: CDR1 SGHVS, CDR2 FQNEAQ. V lost 1 base to trimming and J lost 3 bases, with 13 bases between them. The CDR3 has 16 residues. The CDR3 is CASSLGVRKNNQPQHF. For the CDR3, the DNA is TGTGCCAGCAGCTTAGGGGTACGGAAAAACAATCAGCCCCAGCATTTT.

The gene calls are TRBV3-1 and TRBJ1-1; TRBD1 matches at 7 bases. The CDR3 loop spans 14 amino acids. V shed 5 bases, J shed 8 bases, and the junction held 11 bases outside the gene matches. Germline-derived CDR1 and CDR2 are LGHDT and YNNKEL (reference sequence). CDR3 sequence: CASSLHRGRGEAFF. The CDR3 DNA is TGTGCCAGCAGCTTACACAGGGGCAGGGGGGAAGCTTTCTTT.

This clonotype was detected ten times or more. V and J are TRBV19 and TRBJ1-5; TRBD1 might be the D (6 bases). In germline, CDR1 is LNHDA, CDR2 SQIVND (reference sequence). The V end was cut by 4 bases, the J end by 0 bases, with 10 bases between. The CDR3 is 15 amino acids. The CDR3, as DNA: TGTGCCAGTAGTACCACAGGGACTAGCAATCAGCCCCAGCATTTT. Its protein is CASSTTGTSNQPQHF.

On this clonotype: A read error may be the cause here, since a much bigger clone is one base away. The chain couples TRBV2 to TRBJ1-5; D not resolved. The CDR3 length is 13 residues. Trimming removed 7 bases from V and 0 bases from J, with 7 bases in between. CDR1 is SNHLY, CDR2 FYNNEI, per germline. As DNA, the CDR3 is TGTGCCAGCAACACGGATAGCAATCAGCCCCAGCATTTT. It yields the protein CASNTDSNQPQHF.

The chain uses TRBV20-1 and TRBJ1-2, with 10 bases fitting TRBD1. V lost 5 bases, J lost 5 bases, and 2 bases stayed unmatched. This CDR3 has 12 residues. Germline-derived CDR1 and CDR2 are DFQATT and SNEGSKA (reference sequence). The CDR3 DNA sequence: TGCAGTGCTTGGGGACAGGGGTATGGCTACACCTTC. This codes for CSAWGQGYGYTF.

The V and J genes are TRBV6-5 and TRBJ1-2; no firm D call. The germline gives CDR1 MNHEY, CDR2 SVGAGI. The germline V and J ends were trimmed by 2 bases and 5 bases, with 12 bases remaining between them. The CDR3 has 14 residues. The CDR3 DNA sequence: TGTGCCAGCAGTTACACGGACCTGGGGTATGGCTACACCTTC. This encodes CASSYTDLGYGYTF.

The chain is built from TRBV6-1 and TRBJ1-1, with unresolved D. Germline V gives CDR1 MNHNS, CDR2 SASEGT. V was pared by 8 bases and J by 5 bases, with 9 bases between. There are 11 residues in the CDR3. The chain's CDR3 is CASWLGTEAFF. The CDR3 DNA follows: TGTGCCAGCTGGCTGGGGACTGAAGCTTTCTTT.

This CDR3 reads CASSLVEGPGTEAFF. Written as DNA, the CDR3 is TGTGCCAGCAGCTTAGTGGAGGGTCCGGGCACTGAAGCTTTCTTT. V and J are TRBV7-9 and TRBJ1-1; no reliable D call. The CDR3 is 15 amino acids. V lost 1 base and J 4 bases, leaving 13 bases between the germline ends. Germline CDR1 and CDR2: SEHNR and FQNEAQ (reference sequence).

V is TRBV6-2 or TRBV6-3 and J is TRBJ1-5, with 7 nucleotides matching TRBD1. With 4 bases clipped from V and 10 bases from J, the junction kept 13 bases outside the gene matches. Germline V gene data show CDR1 as MNHEY and CDR2 as SVGEGT. The CDR3 sequence is 15 residues long. In DNA, the CDR3 is TGTGCCAGCAGTTTCCCAAGGGACAGTCCGTCCCCCCAGCATTTT. This sequence encodes CASSFPRDSPSPQHF.

This clonotype was seen more than once but under ten times. The rearrangement uses TRBV5-1 and TRBJ1-1, with a tentative D call TRBD1 (6 bases). V was cut by 0 bases and J by 2 bases, with 14 bases left in between. CDR1 and CDR2 from the germline V gene are SGHRS and YFSETQ. This CDR3 contains 16 residues. CDR3 sequence: CASSLDATGLNTEAFF. CDR3 bases: TGCGCCAGCAGCTTGGATGCAACAGGGTTAAACACTGAAGCTTTCTTT.

About this clonotype itself: Germline and junction disagree at one end, which may indicate a read error. The CDR3 protein is CASSRIPDNEQFF. In nucleotides, the CDR3 is TGCGCCAGCAGCCGAATCCCTGACAATGAGCAGTTCTTC. J is TRBJ2-1 and V is TRBV7-9; D is ambiguous. The germline gives CDR1 SEHNR, CDR2 FQNEAQ (reference sequence). The CDR3 extends over 13 amino acids.

This clonotype was counted a few times. CDR3 in amino acids: CSAWGTGHNEQFF. The CDR3 coding sequence is TGCAGTGCTTGGGGGACAGGGCACAATGAGCAGTTCTTC. The chain uses TRBV20-1 and TRBJ2-1; 9 bases are shared with TRBD1. Trimming at V came to 5 bases and at J to 5 bases, leaving 4 bases not matched to a gene. This CDR3 spans 13 amino acids. CDR1 and CDR2 (germline): DFQATT, SNEGSKA (reference sequence).